This passage covers 29 T cell receptor beta chains from one sample sequenced in a study of blood T cell repertoires in COVID-19. Libraries were prepared by immunoSEQ multiplex PCR; TCRdb keeps only in-frame clonotypes and omits some of them. The profile shows over 150,000 clones, less than 90% of them singletons. Sequencing used peripheral blood. These receptors originate from a man between 18 and 35 years old with active or convalescent COVID-19.

The chain has TRBV30 and TRBJ1-2; 7 nucleotides align to TRBD1. V lost 8 bases, J lost 7 bases, and 7 bases stayed unmatched. CDR1 and CDR2 from the germline V gene are GTSNPN and SVGIG (reference sequence). The CDR3 consists of 11 residues. The CDR3 DNA reads TGTGCCCGACAGGGATTAGGTGGCTACACCTTC. It encodes CARQGLGGYTF.

This sequence joins TRBV18 and TRBJ1-3; 7 nucleotides line up with TRBD1. CDR1 is KGHSH and CDR2 is LQKENI in the germline V gene. With V trimmed by 5 bases and J by 1 base, 2 bases remained unmatched. The CDR3 is 14 amino acids. CDR3 nucleotide sequence: TGTGCCAGCTCATCACAGGGGTCTGGAAACACCATATATTTT. It yields the protein CASSSQGSGNTIYF.

The chain couples TRBV6-5 to TRBJ1-5; 9 bases are shared with TRBD1. The CDR3 has 14 residues. Trimming cost V 6 bases and J 3 bases; bases outside gene matches: 3. The V gene's germline CDR1 is MNHEY and CDR2 SVGAGI. The CDR3 DNA is TGTGCCAGCAGGACAGGGGGTTTCAATCAGCCCCAGCATTTT. This sequence encodes CASRTGGFNQPQHF.

The V gene is TRBV25-1, the J gene TRBJ2-1; tentatively, D is TRBD1 (6 bases). Between the trimmed V and J ends, which lost 4 bases and 13 bases, there was a span of 14 bases. Germline V gives CDR1 MGHDK, CDR2 SYGVNS. This CDR3 has 12 amino acids. The CDR3 DNA follows: TGTGCCAGCAGTGCTACAGGGTCCGTTCAGTTCTTC. Translating gives CASSATGSVQFF. The full variable domain, its missing parts supplied by reference TRBV25-1 and TRBJ2-1, is EADIYQTPRYLVIGTGKKITLECSQTMGHDKMYWYQQDPGMELHLIHYSYGVNSTEKGDLSSESTVSRIRTEHFPLTLESARPSHTSQYLCASSATGSVQFFGPGTRLTVL.

The CDR3 nucleotides are TGTGCCAGCAGCGGGACTTTTAGCTCCTACGAGCAGTACTTC. Translated, it gives CASSGTFSSYEQYF. This chain joins TRBV27 and TRBJ2-7, with a weak D call TRBD2 (6 bases). The germline gives CDR1 MNHEY, CDR2 SMNVEV (reference sequence). The germline V and J ends were trimmed by 6 bases and 0 bases, with 12 bases remaining between them. The CDR3 has 14 amino acids.

The chain is built from TRBV5-1 and TRBJ2-5; 8 bases fit TRBD2. CDR1 is SGHRS and CDR2 is YFSETQ in the germline V gene. The trim removed 4 bases at V and 5 bases at J, leaving 19 bases unmatched. The CDR3 runs to 18 residues. The CDR3 region is CASSPLGAGGFNGETQYF. The CDR3 nucleotides are TGCGCCAGCAGCCCTCTTGGGGCGGGAGGCTTCAACGGGGAGACCCAGTACTTC.

The chain recombines TRBV4-2 with TRBJ1-5; no definite D call. From germline, CDR1 is LGHNA and CDR2 YNFKEQ. Deletions cut 4 bases from V and 2 bases from J, with 9 bases between. This CDR3 has 14 residues. The CDR3 region is CASSRTVGNQPQHF. The CDR3 region has the DNA TGTGCCAGCAGCCGAACAGTCGGCAATCAGCCCCAGCATTTT.

This clone was picked up one time. The chain recombines TRBV7-2 with TRBJ2-1, with 14 bases lining up with TRBD2. CDR3 length: 19 residues. Germline values: CDR1 SGHTA, CDR2 FQGNSA. The junction had 11 bases not matched to a gene; V was cut back by 7 bases and J by 0 bases. The DNA of the CDR3 is TGTGCCAGCACCATAAGTAGACTAGCGGGGGGGAGCTCCTACAATGAGCAGTTCTTC. This translates into CASTISRLAGGSSYNEQFF. Filled out from reference TRBV7-2 and TRBJ2-1, the complete variable domain reads GAGVSQSPSNKVTEKGKDVELRCDPISGHTALYWYRQSLGQGLEFLIYFQGNSAPDKSGLPSDRFSAERTGGSVSTLTIQRTQQEDSAVYLCASTISRLAGGSSYNEQFFGPGTRLTVL.

The chain has TRBV29-1 and TRBJ1-2; D gene ambiguous. From germline, CDR1 is SQVTM and CDR2 ANQGSEA. The CDR3 covers 14 residues. Trimming took 0 bases from V and 4 from J, leaving 12 bases between them. The CDR3: CSVEEGGRPYGYTF. As DNA, the CDR3 is TGCAGCGTTGAAGAGGGAGGCAGGCCCTATGGCTACACCTTC. Drawing the rest from reference TRBV29-1 and TRBJ1-2, the complete variable domain is SAVISQKPSRDICQRGTSLTIQCQVDSQVTMMFWYRQQPGQSLTLIATANQGSEATYESGFVIDKFPISRPNLTFSTLTVSNMSPEDSSIYLCSVEEGGRPYGYTFGSGTRLTVV.

The chain links TRBV27 to TRBJ2-2; 10 nucleotides line up with TRBD2. Germline CDR1 is MNHEY and CDR2 is SMNVEV (reference sequence). CDR3 length: 17 residues. Trimming cost V 7 bases and J 5 bases; bases outside gene matches: 13. In DNA, the CDR3 is TGTGCCAGCACCCACTCCCAGCGGGAGGGCCGAACCGGGGAGCTGTTTTTT. Protein sequence: CASTHSQREGRTGELFF.

The V and J genes are TRBV2 and TRBJ2-7; no definite D call. V lost 5 bases, J lost 4 bases, and 9 bases lay in between. Germline CDR1 reads SNHLY; CDR2 reads FYNNEI. CDR3 length equals 12 residues. The CDR3 loop reads CASSPLRYEQYF. The CDR3 nucleotides read TGTGCCAGCAGTCCCCTCAGGTACGAGCAGTACTTC. The entire variable domain, with the rest obtained from reference TRBV2 and TRBJ2-7, is as follows: EPEVTQTPSHQVTQMGQEVILRCVPISNHLYFYWYRQILGQKVEFLVSFYNNEISEKSEIFDDQFSVERPDGSNFTLKIRSTKLEDSAMYFCASSPLRYEQYFGPGTRLTVT.

In its sample, this clone was seen once. V is TRBV18 and J is TRBJ1-4; D perhaps matches TRBD1 (6 bases). V lost 4 bases, J lost 8 bases, and 14 bases lay in between. The CDR3 sequence is 14 residues long. Germline lookup yields CDR1 KGHSH and CDR2 LQKENI. CDR3 loop: CASSLAGAVEKLFF. CDR3 sequence (DNA): TGTGCCAGCTCACTTGCGGGGGCTGTAGAAAAACTGTTTTTT.

The rearrangement uses TRBV14 and TRBJ2-7, with TRBD2 identical over 14 bases. This CDR3 contains 17 residues. Trimming at V came to 4 bases and at J to 2 bases, leaving 7 bases not matched to a gene. In germline, CDR1 is SGHDN, CDR2 FVKESK. As DNA, the CDR3 is TGTGCCAGCAGCCCGGTCCGACTAGCGGGGGGGCCCTACGAGCAGTACTTC. Translating it yields CASSPVRLAGGPYEQYF.

The V call is TRBV6-5, the J call TRBJ2-1, with D tentatively TRBD2 (5 bases). This CDR3 contains 14 residues. CDR1 and CDR2 (germline): MNHEY, SVGAGI. With 0 bases removed from V and 12 bases from J, the gap between germline ends came to 15 bases. CDR3 nucleotide sequence: TGTGCCAGCAGTTACTCGATGCTGACTACATTGCAGTTCTTC. Amino acid sequence: CASSYSMLTTLQFF.

The chain links TRBV28 to TRBJ2-2, with TRBD2 matching over 10 bases. In germline, CDR1 is MDHEN, CDR2 SYDVKM. The CDR3 runs to 14 residues. V lost 7 bases and J lost 4; bases outside the gene matches: 3. The CDR3 sequence: CASKSGRVTGELFF. CDR3 bases: TGTGCCAGCAAGAGCGGGAGGGTCACCGGGGAGCTGTTTTTT.

The chain employs TRBV18 and TRBJ1-4; D not certain. V gave up 1 base and J gave up 0 bases, with 9 bases separating them. Germline assignment: CDR1 KGHSH and CDR2 LQKENI. The CDR3 sequence is 16 residues long. The CDR3 bases are TGTGCCAGCTCACCACAGGCCCAGGCAACTAATGAAAAACTGTTTTTT. This codes for CASSPQAQATNEKLFF.

V is TRBV7-2 and J is TRBJ2-1, with 7 nucleotides matching TRBD1. The CDR3 is 12 amino acids. Unmatched junction bases numbered 3, after V lost 6 bases and J lost 7 bases. Germline V gene lookup returns CDR1 SGHTA and CDR2 FQGNSA. The CDR3 nucleotides are TGTGCCAGCAGTCGGGACAGAAATGAGCAGTTCTTC. This encodes CASSRDRNEQFF.

The rearrangement joins TRBV7-2 to TRBJ2-4, with a weak D call TRBD2 (6 bases). V lost 5 bases and J lost 3, with 11 bases in between. The CDR3 is 14 amino acids. Germline V gene data show CDR1 as SGHTA and CDR2 as FQGNSA. The chain's CDR3 is CASSQTSHKNIQYF. CDR3 bases: TGTGCCAGCAGCCAGACTAGTCACAAAAACATTCAGTACTTC.

This clone was seen once. V is TRBV4-3 and J is TRBJ1-1, with a possible D match to TRBD1 (6 bases). The length of the CDR3 is 15 residues. Germline CDR1 is LGHNA and CDR2 is YSLEER. The germline V and J ends were trimmed by 0 bases and 8 bases, with 16 bases remaining between them. The CDR3 bases are TGCGCCAGCAGCCAAGATAGGCTACGGGGGGCCGAAGCTTTCTTT. Its protein is CASSQDRLRGAEAFF.

The chain uses TRBV18 and TRBJ1-1; 10 nucleotides line up with TRBD1. Germline CDR1 KGHSH, CDR2 LQKENI. Trimming at V came to 6 bases and at J to 6 bases, leaving 10 bases not matched to a gene. This CDR3 has 15 residues. In DNA form, the CDR3 reads TGTGCCAGCTCGCAATCCACCGGGACAGGGGCTGAAGCTTTCTTT. Its translation is CASSQSTGTGAEAFF.

The chain recombines TRBV21-1 with TRBJ1-1; the tabulated D call, TRBD1, remains unverified against the DNA. TRBV21-1 constitutes a pseudogene. CDR3 length: 16 amino acids. CDR3 region: CASSKGTGKAHTEAFF. CDR3 DNA: TGTGCCAGCAGCAAAGGGACAGGGAAGGCTCATACTGAAGCTTTCTTT.

In this sample, this clone turned up a few times. V usage is TRBV4-3 and J usage is TRBJ2-7; the D is unclear. Germline CDR1 reads LGHNA; CDR2 reads YSLEER. The CDR3 has 14 residues. Trimming removed 4 bases at V and 0 bases at J, with 10 bases between. The CDR3 bases are TGCGCCAGCAGCCCAACAGCTTCCTCCTACGAGCAGTACTTC. This translates into CASSPTASSYEQYF.

This sequence joins TRBV5-6 and TRBJ2-1, with D uncertain. Trimming removed 4 bases at V and 6 bases at J, with 5 bases between. CDR3 size: 11 residues. CDR1 is SGHDT and CDR2 is YYEEEE in the germline V gene. The CDR3 coding sequence is TGTGCCAGCAGCCTAACCAATGAGCAGTTCTTC. As protein: CASSLTNEQFF. The complete variable domain, with remaining parts taken from reference TRBV5-6 and TRBJ2-1, reads DAGVTQSPTHLIKTRGQQVTLRCSPKSGHDTVSWYQQALGQGPQFIFQYYEEEERQRGNFPDRFSGHQFPNYSSELNVNALLLGDSALYLCASSLTNEQFFGPGTRLTVL.

The chain combines TRBV3-1 (or the pseudogene TRBV3-2) with TRBJ1-2; possibly TRBD1 for D (5 bases). V was clipped by 6 bases and J by 7 bases, with 21 bases between them. The CDR3 is made up of 15 amino acids. From germline, CDR1 is LGHDT and CDR2 YNNKEL (reference sequence). DNA of the CDR3: TGTGCCAGCAGTCATTTGTCCCAGGGAGGAGGTGGCTACACCTTC. Translating gives CASSHLSQGGGGYTF.

The chain joins TRBV30 to TRBJ1-6; 9 bases agree with TRBD1. This CDR3 has 13 residues. With 4 bases clipped from V and 7 bases from J, the junction kept 2 bases outside the gene matches. Looked up from germline, CDR1 is GTSNPN and CDR2 is SVGIG (reference sequence). The CDR3 DNA reads TGTGCCTGGACAGGACAGGGGAATTCACCCCTCCACTTT. Protein: CAWTGQGNSPLHF.

The rearrangement links TRBV2 to TRBJ2-1; 8 bases line up with TRBD1. This CDR3 contains 13 residues. Trimming cost V 5 bases and J 12 bases; bases outside gene matches: 9. The V gene's germline CDR1 is SNHLY and CDR2 FYNNEI. The CDR3, as DNA: TGTGCCAGCAGTTGGGAGACCGGGACAGGGCAGTTCTTC. Translation gives CASSWETGTGQFF.

The chain has TRBV5-1 and TRBJ1-4, with D possibly matching TRBD1 (5 bases). The CDR3 extends over 17 amino acids. Per the germline V gene, CDR1 is SGHRS and CDR2 is YFSETQ. V gave up 0 bases and J gave up 3 bases, with 15 bases separating them. CDR3: CASSLGRGSLANEKLFF. CDR3 sequence (DNA): TGCGCCAGCAGCTTGGGGCGGGGGTCTCTTGCTAATGAAAAACTGTTTTTT.

A few counts support this clone. The rearrangement joins TRBV6-5 to TRBJ2-5, with D possibly TRBD1 on 5 matching bases. This CDR3 is built from 11 residues. CDR1 and CDR2 from the germline V gene are MNHEY and SVGAGI. Trimming shortened V by 10 bases and J by 7 bases, and 13 bases separated the two germline ends. The CDR3 sequence: CAIRAEGTQYF. The CDR3 DNA reads TGTGCCATCAGGGCGGAAGGGACCCAGTACTTC.

The chain links TRBV7-9 to TRBJ2-7, with D unresolved. The length of the CDR3 is 14 residues. Germline values: CDR1 SEHNR, CDR2 FQNEAQ (reference sequence). Trimming left V 1 base short and J 3 bases short, with 10 bases between. The CDR3 region has the DNA TGTGCCAGCAGCTTAGGTCCCACGGGCTACGAGCAGTACTTC. Its protein is CASSLGPTGYEQYF. Full variable domain (outside the CDR3, taken from reference TRBV7-9 and TRBJ2-7): DTGVSQNPRHKITKRGQNVTFRCDPISEHNRLYWYRQTLGQGPEFLTYFQNEAQLEKSRLLSDRFSAERPKGSFSTLEIQRTEQGDSAMYLCASSLGPTGYEQYFGPGTRLTVT.